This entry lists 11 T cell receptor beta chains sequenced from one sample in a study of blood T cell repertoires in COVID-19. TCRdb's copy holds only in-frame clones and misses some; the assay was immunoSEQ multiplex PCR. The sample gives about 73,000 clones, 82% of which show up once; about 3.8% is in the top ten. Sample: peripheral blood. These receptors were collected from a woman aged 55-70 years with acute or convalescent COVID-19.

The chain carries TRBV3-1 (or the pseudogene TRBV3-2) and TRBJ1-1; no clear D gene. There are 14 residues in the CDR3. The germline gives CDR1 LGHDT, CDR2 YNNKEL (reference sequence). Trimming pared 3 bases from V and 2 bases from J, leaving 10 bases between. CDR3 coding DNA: TGTGCCAGCAGCCAGGGCCAGATTAACACTGAAGCTTTCTTT. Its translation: CASSQGQINTEAFF.

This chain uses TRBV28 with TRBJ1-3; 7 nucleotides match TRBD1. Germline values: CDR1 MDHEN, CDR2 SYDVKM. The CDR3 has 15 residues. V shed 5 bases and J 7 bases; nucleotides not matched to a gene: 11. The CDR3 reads CASSPGQAKANTIYF. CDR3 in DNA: TGTGCCAGCAGTCCTGGACAGGCGAAGGCGAACACCATATATTTT.

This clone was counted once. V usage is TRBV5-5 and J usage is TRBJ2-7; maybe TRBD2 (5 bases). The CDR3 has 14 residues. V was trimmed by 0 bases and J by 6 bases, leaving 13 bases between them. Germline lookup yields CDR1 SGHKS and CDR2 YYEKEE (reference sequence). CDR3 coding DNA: TGTGCCAGCAGCTTGGCATCGGCTAGCCTCGAGCAGTACTTC. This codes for CASSLASASLEQYF.

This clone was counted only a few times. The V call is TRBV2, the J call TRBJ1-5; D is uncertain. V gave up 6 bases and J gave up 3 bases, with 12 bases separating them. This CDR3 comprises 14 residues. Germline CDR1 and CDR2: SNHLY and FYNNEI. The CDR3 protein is CASRTGRPNQPQHF. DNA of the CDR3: TGTGCCAGCAGAACCGGGAGACCCAATCAGCCCCAGCATTTT.

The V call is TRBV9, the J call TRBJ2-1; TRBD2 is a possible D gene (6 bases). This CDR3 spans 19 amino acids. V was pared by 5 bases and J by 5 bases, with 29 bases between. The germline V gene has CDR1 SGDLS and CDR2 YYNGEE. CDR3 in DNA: TGTGCCAGCAGTTCAGAGTCCCGACGGAGGGGAGTGAGAAACAATGAGCAGTTCTTC. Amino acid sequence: CASSSESRRRGVRNNEQFF. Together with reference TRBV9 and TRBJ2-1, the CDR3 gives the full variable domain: DSGVTQTPKHLITATGQRVTLRCSPRSGDLSVYWYQQSLDQGLQFLIQYYNGEERAKGNILERFSAQQFPDLHSELNLSSLELGDSALYFCASSSESRRRGVRNNEQFFGPGTRLTVL.

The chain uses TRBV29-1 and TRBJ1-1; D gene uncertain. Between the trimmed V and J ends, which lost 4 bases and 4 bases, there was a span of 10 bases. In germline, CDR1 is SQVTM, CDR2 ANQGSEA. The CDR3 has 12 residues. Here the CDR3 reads CSVATGSTEAFF. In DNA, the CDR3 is TGCAGCGTTGCGACGGGGAGCACTGAAGCTTTCTTT. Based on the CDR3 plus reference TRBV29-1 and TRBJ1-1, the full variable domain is SAVISQKPSRDICQRGTSLTIQCQVDSQVTMMFWYRQQPGQSLTLIATANQGSEATYESGFVIDKFPISRPNLTFSTLTVSNMSPEDSSIYLCSVATGSTEAFFGQGTRLTVV.

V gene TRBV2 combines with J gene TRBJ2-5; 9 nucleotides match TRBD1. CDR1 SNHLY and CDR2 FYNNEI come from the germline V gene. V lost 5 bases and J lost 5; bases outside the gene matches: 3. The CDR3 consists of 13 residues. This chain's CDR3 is CASSKDRGETQYF. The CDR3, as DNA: TGTGCCAGCAGTAAGGACAGGGGCGAGACCCAGTACTTC.

The CDR3 DNA sequence: TGTGCCAGCAGCCAAGTGGTGCGGGACAGGGTCTCTACTAATGAAAAACTGTTTTTT. It is translated as CASSQVVRDRVSTNEKLFF. The rearrangement joins TRBV3-1 (or the pseudogene TRBV3-2) to TRBJ1-4, with 9 bases identical to TRBD1. CDR1 is LGHDT and CDR2 is YNNKEL in the germline V gene (reference sequence). The CDR3 is 19 amino acids. V trimming: 1 base; J trimming: 2 bases; junction bases outside the gene matches: 11.

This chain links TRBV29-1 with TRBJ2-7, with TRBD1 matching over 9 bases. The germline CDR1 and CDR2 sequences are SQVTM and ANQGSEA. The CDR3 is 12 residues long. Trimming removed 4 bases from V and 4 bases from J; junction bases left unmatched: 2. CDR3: CSVVGQGYEQYF. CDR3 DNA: TGCAGCGTTGTAGGACAGGGGTACGAGCAGTACTTC.

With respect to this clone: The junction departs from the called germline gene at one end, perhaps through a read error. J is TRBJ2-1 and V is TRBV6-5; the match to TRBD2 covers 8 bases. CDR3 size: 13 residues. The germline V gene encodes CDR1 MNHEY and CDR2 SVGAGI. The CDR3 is CACRTSRGNEQFF. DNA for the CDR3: TGTGCCTGCAGGACTAGCAGGGGCAATGAGCAGTTCTTC.

In DNA form, the CDR3 reads TGTGCCAGCAGTGGTGGCTTGGCCGGGGAGCTGTTTTTT. Its translation is CASSGGLAGELFF. The rearrangement links TRBV2 to TRBJ2-2; D is unclear. Between the trimmed V and J ends, which lost 4 bases and 6 bases, there was a span of 9 bases. The CDR3 sequence is 13 residues long. Germline values: CDR1 SNHLY, CDR2 FYNNEI.